This T cell receptor (beta chain) appears in the sequencing data of a study of cytomegalovirus exposure and HLA in healthy donors. General study results and limits: TCR beta V- and J-gene trimming, according to a later analysis, was linked to a missense DCLRE1C variant.

In its sample, this clone was seen a few times. What it binds is not known. The PCR was carried out with 60 Vbeta primers and 13 Jbeta primers. Profiling relied on immunoSEQ multiplex PCR, and the TCRdb table lists in-frame clones only, not all of them. The table includes over 120,000 clones, more than 8% detected once. The TCR comes from a man aged 50-59 years in good health and CMV-seronegative. Sequencing was performed on PBMCs.

The DNA of the CDR3 is TGCGCCACCACTTCCTCGTCGGGACTAGCGGGGGGACACCAAGAGACCCAGTACTTC. This sequence encodes CATTSSSGLAGGHQETQYF. The chain uses TRBV5-1 and TRBJ2-5; 15 nucleotides align to TRBD2. V shed 9 bases, J shed 0 bases, and the junction held 15 bases outside the gene matches. CDR3 length: 19 amino acids. Per germline, CDR1 SGHRS and CDR2 YFSETQ.